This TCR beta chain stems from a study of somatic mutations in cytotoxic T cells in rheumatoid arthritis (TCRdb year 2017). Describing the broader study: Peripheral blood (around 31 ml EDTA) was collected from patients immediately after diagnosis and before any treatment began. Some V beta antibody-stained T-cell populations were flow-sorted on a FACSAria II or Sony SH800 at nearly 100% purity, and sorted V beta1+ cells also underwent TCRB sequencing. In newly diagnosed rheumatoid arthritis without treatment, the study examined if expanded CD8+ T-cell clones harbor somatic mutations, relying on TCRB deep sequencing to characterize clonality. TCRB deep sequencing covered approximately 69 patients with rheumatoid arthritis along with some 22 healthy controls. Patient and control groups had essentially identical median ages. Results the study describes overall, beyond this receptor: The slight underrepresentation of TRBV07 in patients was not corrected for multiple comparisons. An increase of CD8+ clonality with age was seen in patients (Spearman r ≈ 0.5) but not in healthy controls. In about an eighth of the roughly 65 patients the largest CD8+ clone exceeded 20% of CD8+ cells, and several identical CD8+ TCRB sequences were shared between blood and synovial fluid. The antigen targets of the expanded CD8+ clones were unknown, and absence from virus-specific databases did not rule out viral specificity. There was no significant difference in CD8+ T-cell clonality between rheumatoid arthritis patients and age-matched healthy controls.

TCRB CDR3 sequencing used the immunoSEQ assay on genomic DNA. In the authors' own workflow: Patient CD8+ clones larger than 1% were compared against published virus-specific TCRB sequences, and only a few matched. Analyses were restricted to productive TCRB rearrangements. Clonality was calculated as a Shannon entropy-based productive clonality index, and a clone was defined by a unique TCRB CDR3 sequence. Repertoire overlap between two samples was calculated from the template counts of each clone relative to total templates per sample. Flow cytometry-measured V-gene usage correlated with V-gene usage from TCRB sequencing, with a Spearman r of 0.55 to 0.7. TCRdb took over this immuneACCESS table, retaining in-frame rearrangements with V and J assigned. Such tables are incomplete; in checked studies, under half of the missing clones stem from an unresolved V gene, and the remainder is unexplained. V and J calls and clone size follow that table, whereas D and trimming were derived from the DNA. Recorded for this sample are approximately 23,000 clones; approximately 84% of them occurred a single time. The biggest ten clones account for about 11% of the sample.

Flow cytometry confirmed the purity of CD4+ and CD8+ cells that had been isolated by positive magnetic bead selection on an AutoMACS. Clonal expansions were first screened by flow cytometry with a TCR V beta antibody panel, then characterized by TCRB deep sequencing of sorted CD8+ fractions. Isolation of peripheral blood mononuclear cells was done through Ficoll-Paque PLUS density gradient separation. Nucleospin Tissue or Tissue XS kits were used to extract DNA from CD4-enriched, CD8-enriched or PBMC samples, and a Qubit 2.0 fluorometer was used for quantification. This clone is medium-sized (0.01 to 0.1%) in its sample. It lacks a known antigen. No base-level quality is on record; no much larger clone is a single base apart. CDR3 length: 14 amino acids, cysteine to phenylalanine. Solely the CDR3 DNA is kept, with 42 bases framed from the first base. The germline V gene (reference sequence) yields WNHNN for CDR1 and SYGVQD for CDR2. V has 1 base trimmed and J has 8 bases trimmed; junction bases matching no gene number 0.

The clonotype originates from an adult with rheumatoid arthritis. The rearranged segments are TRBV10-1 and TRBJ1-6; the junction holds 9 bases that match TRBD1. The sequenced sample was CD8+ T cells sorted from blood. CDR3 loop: CASSEWDRDSPLHF. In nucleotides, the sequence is TGCGCCAGCAGTGAGTGGGACAGGGATTCACCCCTCCACTTT.